This T cell receptor (beta chain) was recovered during a study of shared T cell receptors in the human thymus. The CDR3 runs 17 residues. Germline V gene data show CDR1 as LNHDA and CDR2 as SQIVND (reference sequence). With 7 bases clipped from V and 3 bases from J, the junction kept 6 bases outside the gene matches. Generated by immunoSEQ multiplex PCR, the TCRdb table keeps only in-frame clones and is missing some. The sample has approximately 490,000 clones, around three quarters seen once. The data were also submitted as part of a second study, on human thymus T cells. From that second work: Donors were healthy Finnish babies undergoing corrective operations for congenital heart defects. Resections removed during corrective heart surgery provided the thymus tissue used. Repertoires sampled from thymus and blood appeared biased in V and J gene usage. Related research found strongly overlapping thymic repertoires in unrelated individuals.

The clonotype was recovered from a boy younger than two with a congenital heart defect. Material: thymocytes. The V call is TRBV19, the J call TRBJ2-2, with TRBD2 matching 15 bases. CDR3 in DNA: TGTGCCAGTATAGGACTAGCGGGAGGGTACGACACCGGGGAGCTGTTTTTT. Its protein is CASIGLAGGYDTGELFF.